This T cell receptor beta chain emerged from a study of tumor and adjacent non-tumor tissue in lung cancer. A modified ARM-PCR protocol with three rounds of nested PCR amplified TCRbeta. TCRdb redid the calling of the multiplex PCR reads with MiXCR, one entry per CDR3 protein. The sample records 84,000 or so distinct CDR3 sequences, around three fifths being singletons. This sample's RNA came from whole unsorted tissue. Points on this clonotype: The target antigen is unknown. With a much larger clone just one base away, this may be a read error.

Study-wide findings and caveats: Significantly higher TCR diversity was found in tumor than normal lung.

The CDR3 is 17 amino acids. The chain couples TRBV12-3 or TRBV12-4 to TRBJ2-5, with 8 bases aligning to TRBD1. The sample was lung tumor tissue. The source is a man between 65 and 85 years old with non-small cell lung cancer. The CDR3 bases are TGTGTCAGCAGTTTTAGTGGACAGGGCCCTCTCCAAGAGACCCAGTACTTC. Residues: CVSSFSGQGPLQETQYF.